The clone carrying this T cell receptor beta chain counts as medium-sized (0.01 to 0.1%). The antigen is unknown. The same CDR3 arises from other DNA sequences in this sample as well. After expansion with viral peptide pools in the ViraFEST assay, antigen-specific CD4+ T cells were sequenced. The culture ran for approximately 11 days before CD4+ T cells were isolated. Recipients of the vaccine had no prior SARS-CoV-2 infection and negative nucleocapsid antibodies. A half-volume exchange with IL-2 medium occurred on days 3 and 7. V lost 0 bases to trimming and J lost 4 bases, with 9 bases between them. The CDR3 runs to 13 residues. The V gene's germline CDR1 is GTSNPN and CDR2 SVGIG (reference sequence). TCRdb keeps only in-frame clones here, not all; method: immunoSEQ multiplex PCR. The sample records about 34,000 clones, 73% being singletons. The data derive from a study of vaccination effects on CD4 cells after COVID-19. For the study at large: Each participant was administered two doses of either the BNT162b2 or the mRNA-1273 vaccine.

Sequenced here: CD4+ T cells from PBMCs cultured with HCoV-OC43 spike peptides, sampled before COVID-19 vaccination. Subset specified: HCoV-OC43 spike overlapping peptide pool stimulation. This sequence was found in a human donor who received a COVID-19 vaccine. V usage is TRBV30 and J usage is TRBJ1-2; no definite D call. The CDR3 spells CAWSVSGLYGYTF. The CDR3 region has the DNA TGTGCCTGGAGTGTATCGGGCCTCTATGGCTACACCTTC.